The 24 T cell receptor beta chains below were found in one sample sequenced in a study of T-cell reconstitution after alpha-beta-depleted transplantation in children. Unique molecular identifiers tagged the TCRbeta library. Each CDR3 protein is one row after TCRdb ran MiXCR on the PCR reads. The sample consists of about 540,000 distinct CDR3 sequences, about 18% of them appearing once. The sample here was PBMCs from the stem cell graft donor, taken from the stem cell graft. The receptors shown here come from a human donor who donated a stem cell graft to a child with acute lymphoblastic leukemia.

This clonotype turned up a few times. The CDR3 spells CASSGLWSPNNEQFF. As DNA, the CDR3 is TGCGCCAGCAGCGGGCTTTGGAGTCCCAACAATGAGCAGTTCTTC. The chain combines TRBV5-1 with TRBJ2-1; the D is unclear. Germline assignment: CDR1 SGHRS and CDR2 YFSETQ. This CDR3 is built from 15 residues. Trimming pared 4 bases from V and 5 bases from J, leaving 16 bases between.

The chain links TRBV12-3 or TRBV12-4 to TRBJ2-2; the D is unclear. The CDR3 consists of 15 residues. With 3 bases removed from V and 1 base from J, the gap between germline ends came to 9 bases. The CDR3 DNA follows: TGTGCCAGCAGTTTCCCCCAGAGGAACACCGGGGAGCTGTTTTTT. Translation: CASSFPQRNTGELFF.

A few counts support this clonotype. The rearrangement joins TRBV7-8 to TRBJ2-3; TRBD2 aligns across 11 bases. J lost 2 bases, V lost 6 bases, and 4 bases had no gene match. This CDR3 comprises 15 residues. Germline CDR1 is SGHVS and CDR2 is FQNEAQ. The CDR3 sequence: CASRVLAGDTDTQYF. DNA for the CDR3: TGTGCCAGCAGGGTACTAGCGGGAGACACAGATACGCAGTATTTT.

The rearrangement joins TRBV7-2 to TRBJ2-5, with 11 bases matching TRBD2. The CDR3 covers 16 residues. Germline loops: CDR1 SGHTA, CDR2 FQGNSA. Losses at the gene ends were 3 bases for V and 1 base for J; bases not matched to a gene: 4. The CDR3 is CASSFLLAGAQETQYF. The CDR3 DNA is TGTGCCAGCAGCTTTCTACTAGCGGGAGCCCAAGAGACCCAGTACTTC.

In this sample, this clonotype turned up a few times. Here the CDR3 DNA reads TGTGCCAGCAGTTATGGGACTAGCTACTACGAGCAGTACTTC. Translating it yields CASSYGTSYYEQYF. The J gene is TRBJ2-7, the V gene TRBV6-5; 9 bases line up with TRBD2. The germline CDR1 and CDR2 sequences are MNHEY and SVGAGI. Unmatched junction bases numbered 3, after V lost 3 bases and J lost 3 bases. This CDR3 is built from 14 residues.

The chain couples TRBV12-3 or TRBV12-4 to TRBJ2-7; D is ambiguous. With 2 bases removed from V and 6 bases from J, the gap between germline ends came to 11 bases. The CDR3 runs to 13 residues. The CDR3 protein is CASSLWARIEQYF. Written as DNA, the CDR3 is TGTGCCAGCAGTTTATGGGCCAGAATCGAGCAGTACTTC.

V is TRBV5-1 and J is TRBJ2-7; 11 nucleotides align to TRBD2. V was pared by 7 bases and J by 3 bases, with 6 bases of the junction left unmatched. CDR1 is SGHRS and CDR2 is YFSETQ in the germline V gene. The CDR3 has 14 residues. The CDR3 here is CASAAGLAVYEQYF. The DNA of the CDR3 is TGCGCCAGCGCGGCGGGACTAGCGGTCTACGAGCAGTACTTC.

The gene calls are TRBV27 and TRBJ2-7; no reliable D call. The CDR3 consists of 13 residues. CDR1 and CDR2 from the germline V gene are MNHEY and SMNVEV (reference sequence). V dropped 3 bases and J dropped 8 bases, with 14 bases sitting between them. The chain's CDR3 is CASSFGLDLKQYF. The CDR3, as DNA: TGTGCCAGCAGTTTCGGTCTGGATCTCAAGCAGTACTTC.

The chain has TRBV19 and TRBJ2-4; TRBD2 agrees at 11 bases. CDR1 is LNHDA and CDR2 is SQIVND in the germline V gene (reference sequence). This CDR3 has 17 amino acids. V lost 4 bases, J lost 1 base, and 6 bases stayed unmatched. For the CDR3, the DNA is TGTGCCAGTAGTACCACGGGACTAGCGGACGCCAAAAACATTCAGTACTTC. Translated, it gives CASSTTGLADAKNIQYF.

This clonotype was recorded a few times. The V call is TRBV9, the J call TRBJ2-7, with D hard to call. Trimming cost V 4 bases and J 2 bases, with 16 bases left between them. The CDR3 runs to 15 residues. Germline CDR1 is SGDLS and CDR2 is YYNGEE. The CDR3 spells CASSPQTGTPYEQYF. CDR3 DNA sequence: TGTGCCAGCAGCCCCCAGACTGGTACTCCCTACGAGCAGTACTTC.

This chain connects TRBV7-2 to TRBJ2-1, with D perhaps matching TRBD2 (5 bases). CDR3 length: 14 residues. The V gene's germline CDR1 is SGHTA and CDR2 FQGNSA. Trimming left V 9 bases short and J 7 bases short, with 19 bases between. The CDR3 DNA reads TGTGCCAGGGCTTGGACGGGATTCAGGAATGAGCAGTTCTTC. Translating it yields CARAWTGFRNEQFF.

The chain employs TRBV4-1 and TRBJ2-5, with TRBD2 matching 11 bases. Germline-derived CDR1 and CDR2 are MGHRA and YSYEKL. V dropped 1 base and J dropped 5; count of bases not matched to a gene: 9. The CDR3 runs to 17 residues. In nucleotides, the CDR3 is TGCGCCAGCAGCCAAGTGGGACTAGCGGACCCTCGGGAGACCCAGTACTTC. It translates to CASSQVGLADPRETQYF.

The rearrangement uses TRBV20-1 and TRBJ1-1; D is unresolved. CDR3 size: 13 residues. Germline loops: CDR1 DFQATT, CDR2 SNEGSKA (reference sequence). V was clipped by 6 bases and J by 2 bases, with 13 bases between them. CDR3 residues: CSATSAGNTEAFF. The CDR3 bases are TGCAGTGCCACCTCTGCGGGAAACACTGAAGCTTTCTTT.

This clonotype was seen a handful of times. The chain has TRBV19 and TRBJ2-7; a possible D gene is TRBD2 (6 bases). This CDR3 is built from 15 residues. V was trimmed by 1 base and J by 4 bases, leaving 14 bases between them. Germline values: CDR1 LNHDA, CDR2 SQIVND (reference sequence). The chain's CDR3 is CASSIAGELFYEQYF. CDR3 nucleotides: TGTGCCAGTAGTATAGCGGGGGAGCTTTTTTACGAGCAGTACTTC.

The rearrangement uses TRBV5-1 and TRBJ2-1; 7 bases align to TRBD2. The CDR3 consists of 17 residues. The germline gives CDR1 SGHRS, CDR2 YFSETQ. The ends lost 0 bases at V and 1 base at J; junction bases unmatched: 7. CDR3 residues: CASSLGVGEGSYNEQFF. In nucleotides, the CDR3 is TGCGCCAGCAGCTTGGGAGTCGGGGAGGGGTCCTACAATGAGCAGTTCTTC.

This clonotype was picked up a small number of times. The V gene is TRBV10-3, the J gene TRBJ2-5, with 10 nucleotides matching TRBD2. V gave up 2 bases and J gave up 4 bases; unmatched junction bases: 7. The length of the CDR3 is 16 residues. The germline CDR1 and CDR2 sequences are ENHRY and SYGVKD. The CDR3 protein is CAISEPGPSGRETQYF. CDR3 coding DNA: TGTGCCATCAGTGAGCCCGGACCTAGCGGGAGAGAGACCCAGTACTTC.

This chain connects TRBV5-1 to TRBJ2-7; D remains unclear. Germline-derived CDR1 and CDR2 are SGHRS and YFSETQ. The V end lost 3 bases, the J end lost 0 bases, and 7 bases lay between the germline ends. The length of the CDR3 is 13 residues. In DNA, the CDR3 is TGCGCCAGCAGCTCCACGAGCTCCTACGAGCAGTACTTC. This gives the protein CASSSTSSYEQYF.

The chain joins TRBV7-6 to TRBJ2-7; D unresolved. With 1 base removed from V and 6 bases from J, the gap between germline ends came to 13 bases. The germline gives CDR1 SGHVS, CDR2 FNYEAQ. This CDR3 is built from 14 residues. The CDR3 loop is CASSLDSLGGEQYF. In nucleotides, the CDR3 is TGTGCCAGCAGCTTAGACAGCCTAGGCGGCGAGCAGTACTTC.

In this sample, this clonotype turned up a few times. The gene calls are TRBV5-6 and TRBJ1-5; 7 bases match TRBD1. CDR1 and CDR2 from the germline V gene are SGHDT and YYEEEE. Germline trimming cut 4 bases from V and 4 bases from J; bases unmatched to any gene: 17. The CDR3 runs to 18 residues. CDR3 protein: CASSHKPYEQGWNQPQHF. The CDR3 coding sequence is TGTGCCAGCAGCCATAAGCCATATGAACAGGGGTGGAATCAGCCCCAGCATTTT.

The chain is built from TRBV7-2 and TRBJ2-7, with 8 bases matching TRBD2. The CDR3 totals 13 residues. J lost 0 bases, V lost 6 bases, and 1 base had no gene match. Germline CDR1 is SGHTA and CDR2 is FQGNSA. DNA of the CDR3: TGTGCCAGCAGAGCGGGAGACTCCTACGAGCAGTACTTC. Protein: CASRAGDSYEQYF.

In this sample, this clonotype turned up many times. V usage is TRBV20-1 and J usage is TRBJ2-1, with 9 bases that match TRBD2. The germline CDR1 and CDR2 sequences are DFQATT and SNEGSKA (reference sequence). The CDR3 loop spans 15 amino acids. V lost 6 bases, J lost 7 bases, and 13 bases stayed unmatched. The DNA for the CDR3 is TGCAGTGCCTATATTCTAGCGGGGAGATATAATGAGCAGTTCTTC. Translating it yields CSAYILAGRYNEQFF.

This chain's CDR3 is CSAAGGRDTGELFF. CDR3 coding DNA: TGCAGTGCTGCAGGGGGGCGGGATACCGGGGAGCTGTTTTTT. This chain uses TRBV20-1 with TRBJ2-2; D possibly corresponds to TRBD1 (7 bases). From germline, CDR1 is DFQATT and CDR2 SNEGSKA (reference sequence). CDR3 length: 14 amino acids. V lost 5 bases and J 5 bases, leaving 15 bases between the germline ends.

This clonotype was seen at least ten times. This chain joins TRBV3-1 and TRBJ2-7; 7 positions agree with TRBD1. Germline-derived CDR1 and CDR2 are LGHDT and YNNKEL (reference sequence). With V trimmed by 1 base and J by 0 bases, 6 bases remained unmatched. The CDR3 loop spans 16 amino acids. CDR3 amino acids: CASSQGQGLSSYEQYF. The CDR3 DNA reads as TGTGCCAGCAGCCAAGGACAGGGCCTAAGCTCCTACGAGCAGTACTTC.

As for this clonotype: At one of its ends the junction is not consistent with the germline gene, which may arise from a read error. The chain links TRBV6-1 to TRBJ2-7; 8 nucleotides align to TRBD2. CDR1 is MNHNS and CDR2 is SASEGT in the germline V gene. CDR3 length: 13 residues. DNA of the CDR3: TGTGCCAGCAGGACTAGCGTCTCCTTCGAGCAGTACTTC. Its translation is CASRTSVSFEQYF.